This T cell receptor (beta chain) came from a study of cytotoxic CD8 clonotypes in ibrutinib-treated CLL. The wider study: The patient breakdown showed around 10 relapsed/refractory and around 16 treatment-naive cases, with under 18 IGHV unmutated. Response samples followed a median about twelve months of treatment, range 6 to 36.

The data were produced by immunoSEQ multiplex PCR, yet TCRdb's version contains in-frame clones alone and is incomplete. The sample lists roughly 330,000 clones; roughly 71% were seen once. Germline CDR1 and CDR2: SQVTM and ANQGSEA. The CDR3 is 17 amino acids. J lost 3 bases, V lost 0 bases, and 12 bases had no gene match. Study-wide points: Clonality at baseline surpassed age-matched healthy donors and tracked circulating CD8+ T-cell counts.

A note on this clone: Antigen specificity is unknown.

The chain carries TRBV29-1 and TRBJ2-3; 7 bases match TRBD1. The specimen was PBMCs, collected after 36 months of ibrutinib treatment. This TCR was sampled from a human donor with chronic lymphocytic leukemia. The DNA of the CDR3 is TGCAGCGTTGAAGAGGTAGTGAGGGGGCTGAGAACAGATACGCAGTATTTT. It specifies CSVEEVVRGLRTDTQYF.